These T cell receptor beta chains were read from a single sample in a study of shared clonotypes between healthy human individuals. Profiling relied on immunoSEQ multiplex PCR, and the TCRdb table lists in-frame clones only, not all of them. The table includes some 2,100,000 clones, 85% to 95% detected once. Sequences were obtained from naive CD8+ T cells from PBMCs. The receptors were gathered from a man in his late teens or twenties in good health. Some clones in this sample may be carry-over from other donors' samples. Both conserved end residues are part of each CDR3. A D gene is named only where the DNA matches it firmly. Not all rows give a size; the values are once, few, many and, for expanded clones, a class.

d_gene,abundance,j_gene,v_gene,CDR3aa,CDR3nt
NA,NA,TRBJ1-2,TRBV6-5,CASMAANYGYTF,TGTGCCAGCATGGCCGCTAACTATGGCTACACCTTC
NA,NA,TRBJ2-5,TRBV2,CASSPPGRQETQYF,TGTGCCAGCAGTCCCCCAGGACGCCAAGAGACCCAGTACTTC
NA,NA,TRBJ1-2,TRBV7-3,CASSNGAKGYGYTF,TGTGCCAGCAGCAACGGGGCTAAGGGTTATGGCTACACCTTC
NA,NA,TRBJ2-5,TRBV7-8,CASSLGRVETQYF,TGTGCCAGCAGCTTAGGCAGGGTCGAGACCCAGTACTTC
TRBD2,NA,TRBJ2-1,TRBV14,CASSQILAYTYNEQFF,TGTGCCAGCAGCCAGATACTAGCGTATACCTACAATGAGCAGTTCTTC
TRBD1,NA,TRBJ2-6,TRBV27,CASSLTGGHSSGANVLTF,TGTGCCAGCAGCCTGACAGGGGGTCATTCCTCTGGGGCCAACGTCCTGACTTTC
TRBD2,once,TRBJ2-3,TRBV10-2,CASSERLTSGSTDTQYF,TGCGCCAGCAGTGAGCGTCTCACTAGCGGGAGCACAGATACGCAGTATTTT
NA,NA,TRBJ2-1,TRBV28,CASSFLSIYNEQFF,TGTGCCAGCAGTTTTCTGTCCATTTACAATGAGCAGTTCTTC
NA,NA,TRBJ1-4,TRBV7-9,CASSQANEKLFF,TGTGCCAGCAGCCAGGCTAATGAAAAACTGTTTTTT
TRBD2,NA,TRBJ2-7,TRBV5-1,CASSFNGLAGVGNEQYF,TGCGCCAGCAGCTTTAATGGACTAGCGGGAGTTGGCAACGAGCAGTACTTC
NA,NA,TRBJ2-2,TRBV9,CASSARGSGELFF,TGTGCCAGCAGCGCTAGGGGGTCCGGGGAGCTGTTTTTT
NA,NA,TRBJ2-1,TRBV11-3,CASSSAGISYNEQFF,TGTGCCAGCAGCTCGGCAGGAATTTCATACAATGAGCAGTTCTTC
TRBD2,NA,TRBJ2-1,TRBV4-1,CASSPLAGAYNEQFF,TGCGCCAGCAGCCCATTAGCGGGAGCCTACAATGAGCAGTTCTTC
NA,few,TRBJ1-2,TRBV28,CASSLISGPYGYTF,TGTGCCAGCAGTTTAATCTCAGGCCCCTATGGCTACACCTTC
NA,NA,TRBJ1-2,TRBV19,CASRHGRLRDGYTF,TGTGCCAGTCGCCACGGACGGCTCAGAGATGGCTACACCTTC